This is a list of T cell receptor beta chains from one sample in a study of long-term antiretroviral therapy in people with HIV. TCRdb's copy holds only in-frame clones and misses some; the assay was immunoSEQ multiplex PCR. Found here are some 35,000 clones, approximately 80% of them singletons; the top ten hold 6% to 7%. The material sequenced was unsorted PBMCs, taken 0.6 years after starting antiretroviral therapy. The receptor source for this set is a man between 18 and 35 years old with HIV. CDR3s include the opening cysteine and the closing phenylalanine or tryptophan. The D gene is left open where the match is weak. Only part of the rows carry a size: once, few, many, or a class if the clone is expanded.

>TRBJ2-1|TRBV7-8|-|-
CASSLAGLNNEQFF
TGTGCCAGCAGCTTAGCCGGTCTTAACAATGAGCAGTTCTTC
>TRBJ2-1|TRBV18|-|-
CASSHSYSSGEQFF
TGTGCCAGCTCACACTCGTACAGCTCGGGTGAGCAGTTCTTC
>TRBJ2-7|TRBV29-1|-|TRBD1
CSVDGDSQYEQYF
TGCAGCGTTGATGGGGACAGTCAGTACGAGCAGTACTTC
>TRBJ2-6|TRBV2|-|-
CARRVEGANVLTF
TGTGCCAGGAGGGTGGAAGGGGCCAACGTCCTGACTTTC
>TRBJ2-7|TRBV5-6|-|TRBD2
CASSNPGGSSYEQYF
TGTGCCAGCAGCAACCCTGGCGGGAGCTCCTACGAGCAGTACTTC
>TRBJ2-2|TRBV18|-|-
CASSPRDTAGELFF
TGTGCCAGCTCACCCCGGGACACTGCCGGGGAGCTGTTTTTT
>TRBJ1-2|TRBV6-5|once|-
CASRDTANYGYTF
TGTGCCAGCCGGGACACAGCTAACTATGGCTACACCTTC
>TRBJ2-7|TRBV10-3|-|-
CAISESKILSYEQYF
TGTGCCATCAGTGAGTCAAAGATCCTCTCCTACGAGCAGTACTTC
>TRBJ2-6|TRBV5-4|-|TRBD1
CASSHGQGFNVLTF
TGTGCCAGCAGCCACGGACAGGGGTTCAACGTCCTGACTTTC
>TRBJ2-3|TRBV1|-|-
CTSSNGRGEGVTDTQYF
TGCACCAGCAGTAACGGGAGAGGGGAAGGAGTCACAGATACGCAGTATTTT
>TRBJ2-7|TRBV19|-|-
CASSTGREQYF
TGTGCCAGTAGTACCGGACGGGAGCAGTACTTC
>TRBJ2-1|TRBV28|-|-
CASSSSSRGQFF
TGTGCCAGCAGTTCCTCGTCCCGGGGGCAGTTCTTC
>TRBJ2-3|TRBV29-1|-|TRBD1
CSVVPRDRGTDTQYF
TGCAGCGTTGTCCCGCGCGACAGGGGCACAGATACGCAGTATTTT
>TRBJ1-1|TRBV30|-|-
CAWSAYTEAFF
TGTGCCTGGAGTGCCTACACTGAAGCTTTCTTT
>TRBJ2-1|TRBV6-5|-|-
CASSYRSSYNEQFF
TGTGCCAGCAGTTACCGCAGCTCCTACAATGAGCAGTTCTTC
>TRBJ2-1|TRBV5-4|-|TRBD1
CASSPGTGGIDEQFF
TGTGCCAGCAGCCCAGGGACAGGGGGCATCGATGAGCAGTTCTTC
>TRBJ2-1|TRBV30|-|-
CAWSRPGYYNEQFF
TGTGCCTGGAGTAGACCAGGTTACTACAATGAGCAGTTCTTC
>TRBJ2-3|TRBV2|few|-
CASSVYSLSGTDTQYF
TGTGCCAGCAGTGTTTACAGCCTATCGGGCACAGATACGCAGTATTTT
>TRBJ1-5|TRBV28|-|TRBD1
CASSWTGFNQPQHF
TGTGCCAGCAGTTGGACAGGCTTTAATCAGCCCCAGCATTTT
>TRBJ2-7|TRBV28|once|TRBD2
CASSLSGRAGEQYF
TGTGCCAGCAGTTTAAGCGGGAGGGCTGGCGAGCAGTACTTC